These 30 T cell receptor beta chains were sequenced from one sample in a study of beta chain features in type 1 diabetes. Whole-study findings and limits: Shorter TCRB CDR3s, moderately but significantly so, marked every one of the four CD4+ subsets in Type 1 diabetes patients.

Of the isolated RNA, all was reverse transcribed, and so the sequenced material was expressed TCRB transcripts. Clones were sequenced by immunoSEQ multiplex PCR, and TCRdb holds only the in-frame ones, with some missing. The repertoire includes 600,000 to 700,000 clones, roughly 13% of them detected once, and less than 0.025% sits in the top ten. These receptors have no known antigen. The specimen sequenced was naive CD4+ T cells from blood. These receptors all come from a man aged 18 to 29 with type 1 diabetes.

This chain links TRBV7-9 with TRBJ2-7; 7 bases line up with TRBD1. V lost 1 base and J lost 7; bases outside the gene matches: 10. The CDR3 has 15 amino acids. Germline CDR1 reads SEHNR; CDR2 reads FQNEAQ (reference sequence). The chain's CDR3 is CASSLGQGQSGEQYF. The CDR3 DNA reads TGTGCCAGCAGCTTAGGACAGGGACAATCGGGGGAGCAGTACTTC.

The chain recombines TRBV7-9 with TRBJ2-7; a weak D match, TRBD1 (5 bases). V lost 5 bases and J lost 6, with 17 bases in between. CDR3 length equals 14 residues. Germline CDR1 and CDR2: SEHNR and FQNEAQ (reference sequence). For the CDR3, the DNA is TGTGCCAGCAGCGCCTTGGACACCCTAGGCGAGCAGTACTTC. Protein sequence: CASSALDTLGEQYF.

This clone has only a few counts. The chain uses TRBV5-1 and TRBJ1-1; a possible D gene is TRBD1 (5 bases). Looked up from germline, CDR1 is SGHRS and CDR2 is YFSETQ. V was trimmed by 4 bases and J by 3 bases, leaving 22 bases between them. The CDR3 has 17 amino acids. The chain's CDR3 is CASSQGPTGFPYTEAFF. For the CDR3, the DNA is TGCGCCAGCAGCCAGGGACCAACTGGGTTCCCCTACACTGAAGCTTTCTTT.

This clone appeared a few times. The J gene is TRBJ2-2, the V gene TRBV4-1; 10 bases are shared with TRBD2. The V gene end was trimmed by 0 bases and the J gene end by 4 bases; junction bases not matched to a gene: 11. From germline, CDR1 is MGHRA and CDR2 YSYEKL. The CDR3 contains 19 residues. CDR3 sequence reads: CASSQDPNSGGSRTGELFF. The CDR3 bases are TGCGCCAGCAGCCAAGATCCAAATAGCGGGGGGTCGCGCACCGGGGAGCTGTTTTTT.

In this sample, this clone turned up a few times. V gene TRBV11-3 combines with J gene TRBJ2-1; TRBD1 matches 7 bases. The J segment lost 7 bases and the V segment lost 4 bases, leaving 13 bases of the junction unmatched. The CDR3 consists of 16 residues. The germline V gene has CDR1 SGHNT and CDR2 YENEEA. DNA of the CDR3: TGTGCCAGCAGCTCCACAGGGGCGGCGGAGGTGAATGAGCAGTTCTTC. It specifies CASSSTGAAEVNEQFF.

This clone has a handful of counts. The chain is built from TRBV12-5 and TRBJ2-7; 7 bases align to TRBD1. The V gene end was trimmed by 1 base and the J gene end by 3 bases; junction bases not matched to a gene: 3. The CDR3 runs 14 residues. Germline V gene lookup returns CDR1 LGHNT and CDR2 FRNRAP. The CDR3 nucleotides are TGTGCTAGTGGTTTGGGACAGGGTTTCTACGAGCAGTACTTC. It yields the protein CASGLGQGFYEQYF.

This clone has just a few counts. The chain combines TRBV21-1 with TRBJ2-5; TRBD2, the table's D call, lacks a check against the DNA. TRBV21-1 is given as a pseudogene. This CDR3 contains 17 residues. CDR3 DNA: TGTGCCAGCAGCAAAGAGTCACGGGGGGGCCGGAGGGAGACCCAGTACTTC. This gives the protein CASSKESRGGRRETQYF.

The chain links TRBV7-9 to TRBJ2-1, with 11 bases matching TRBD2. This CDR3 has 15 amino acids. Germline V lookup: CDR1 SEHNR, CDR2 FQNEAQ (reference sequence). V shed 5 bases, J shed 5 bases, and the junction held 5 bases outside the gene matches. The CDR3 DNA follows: TGTGCCAGCAGCGATACTAGCGGGGGCCACAATGAGCAGTTCTTC. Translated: CASSDTSGGHNEQFF.

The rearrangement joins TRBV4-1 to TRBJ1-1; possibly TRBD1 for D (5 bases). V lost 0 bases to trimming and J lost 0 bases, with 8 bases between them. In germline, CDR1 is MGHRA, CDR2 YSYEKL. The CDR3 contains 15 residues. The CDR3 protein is CASSQEGALNTEAFF. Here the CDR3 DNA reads TGCGCCAGCAGCCAAGAAGGGGCTTTGAACACTGAAGCTTTCTTT.

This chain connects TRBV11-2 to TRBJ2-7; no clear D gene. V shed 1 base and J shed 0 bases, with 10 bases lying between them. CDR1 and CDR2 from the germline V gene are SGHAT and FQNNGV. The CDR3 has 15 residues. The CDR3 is CASSLGRSSSYEQYF. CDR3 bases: TGTGCCAGCAGCTTAGGGCGAAGTTCCTCCTACGAGCAGTACTTC.

In nucleotides, the CDR3 is TGTGCCATCAGCTTGGACAGGGGTTTGAATAATGAAAAACTGTTTTTT. It codes for CAISLDRGLNNEKLFF. The chain links TRBV10-3 to TRBJ1-4, with 9 bases aligning to TRBD1. The length of the CDR3 is 16 residues. The ends lost 6 bases at V and 4 bases at J; junction bases unmatched: 9. In germline, CDR1 is ENHRY, CDR2 SYGVKD.

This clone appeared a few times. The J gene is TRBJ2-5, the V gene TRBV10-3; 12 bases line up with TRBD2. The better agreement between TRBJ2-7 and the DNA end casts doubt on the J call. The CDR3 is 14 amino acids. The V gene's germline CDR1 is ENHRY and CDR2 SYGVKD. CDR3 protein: CAISGTSGTYEQYF. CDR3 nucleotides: TGTGCCATCAGTGGGACTAGCGGGACCTACGAGCAGTACTTC.

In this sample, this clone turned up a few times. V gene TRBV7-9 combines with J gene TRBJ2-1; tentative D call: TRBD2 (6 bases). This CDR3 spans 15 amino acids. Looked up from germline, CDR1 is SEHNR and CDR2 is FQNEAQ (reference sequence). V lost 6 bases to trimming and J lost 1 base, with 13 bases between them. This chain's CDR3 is CASRGGDRSYNEQFF. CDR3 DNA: TGTGCCAGCAGAGGCGGGGATAGGTCCTACAATGAGCAGTTCTTC.

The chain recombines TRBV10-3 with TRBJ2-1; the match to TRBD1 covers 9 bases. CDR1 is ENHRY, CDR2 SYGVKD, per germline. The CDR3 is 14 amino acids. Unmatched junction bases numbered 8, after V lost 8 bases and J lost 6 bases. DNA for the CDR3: TGTGCCATCGGACACGGGGACAGGGTCAATGAGCAGTTCTTC. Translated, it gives CAIGHGDRVNEQFF.

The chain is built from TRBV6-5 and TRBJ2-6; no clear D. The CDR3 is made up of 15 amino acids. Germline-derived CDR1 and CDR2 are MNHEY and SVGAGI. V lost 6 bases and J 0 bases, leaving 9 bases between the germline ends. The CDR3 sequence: CASSPPASGANVLTF. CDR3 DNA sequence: TGTGCCAGCAGCCCCCCGGCCTCTGGGGCCAACGTCCTGACTTTC.

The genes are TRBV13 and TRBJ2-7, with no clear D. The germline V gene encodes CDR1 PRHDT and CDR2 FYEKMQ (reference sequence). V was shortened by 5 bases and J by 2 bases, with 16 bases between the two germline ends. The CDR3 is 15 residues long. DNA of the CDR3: TGTGCCAGCAGCGTACGGAGTACTCACACCTACGAGCAGTACTTC. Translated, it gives CASSVRSTHTYEQYF.

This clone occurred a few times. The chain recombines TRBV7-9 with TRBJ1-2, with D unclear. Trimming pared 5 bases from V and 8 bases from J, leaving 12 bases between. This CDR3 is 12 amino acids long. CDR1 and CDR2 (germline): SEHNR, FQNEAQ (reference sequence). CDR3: CASSPGERGYTF. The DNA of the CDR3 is TGTGCCAGCAGCCCCGGGGAGAGGGGCTACACCTTC.

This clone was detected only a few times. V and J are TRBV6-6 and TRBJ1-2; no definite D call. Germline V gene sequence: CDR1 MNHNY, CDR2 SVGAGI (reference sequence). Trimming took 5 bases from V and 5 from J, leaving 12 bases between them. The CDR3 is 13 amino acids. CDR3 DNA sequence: TGTGCCAGCAGTAGGAAGTGGGAATATGGCTACACCTTC. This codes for CASSRKWEYGYTF.

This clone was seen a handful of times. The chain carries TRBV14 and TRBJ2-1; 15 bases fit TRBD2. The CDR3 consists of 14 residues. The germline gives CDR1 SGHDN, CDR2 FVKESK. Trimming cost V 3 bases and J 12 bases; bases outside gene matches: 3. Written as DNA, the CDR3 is TGTGCCAGCAGCCAGGGACTAGCGGGGGGTTCGCAGTTCTTC. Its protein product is CASSQGLAGGSQFF. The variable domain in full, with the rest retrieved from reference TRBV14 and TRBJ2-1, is EAGVTQFPSHSVIEKGQTVTLRCDPISGHDNLYWYRRVMGKEIKFLLHFVKESKQDESGMPNNRFLAERTGGTYSTLKVQPAELEDSGVYFCASSQGLAGGSQFFGPGTRLTVL.

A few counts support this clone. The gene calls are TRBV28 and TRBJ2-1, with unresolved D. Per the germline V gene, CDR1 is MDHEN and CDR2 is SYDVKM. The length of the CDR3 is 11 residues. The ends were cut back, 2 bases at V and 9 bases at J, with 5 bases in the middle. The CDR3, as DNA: TGTGCCAGCAGTTTAGCCCTTGAGCAGTTCTTC. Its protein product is CASSLALEQFF.

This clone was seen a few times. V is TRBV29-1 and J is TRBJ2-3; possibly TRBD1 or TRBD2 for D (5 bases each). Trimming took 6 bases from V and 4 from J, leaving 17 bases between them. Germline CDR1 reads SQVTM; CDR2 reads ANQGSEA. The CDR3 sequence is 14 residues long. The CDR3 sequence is CSVAGTTGPDTQYF. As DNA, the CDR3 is TGCAGCGTAGCCGGGACCACGGGACCAGATACGCAGTATTTT.

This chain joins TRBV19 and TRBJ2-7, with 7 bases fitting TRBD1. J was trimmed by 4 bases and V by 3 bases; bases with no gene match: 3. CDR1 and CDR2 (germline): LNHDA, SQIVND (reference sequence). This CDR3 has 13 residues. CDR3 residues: CASSIGTAYEQYF. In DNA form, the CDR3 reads TGTGCCAGTAGTATTGGGACAGCTTACGAGCAGTACTTC.

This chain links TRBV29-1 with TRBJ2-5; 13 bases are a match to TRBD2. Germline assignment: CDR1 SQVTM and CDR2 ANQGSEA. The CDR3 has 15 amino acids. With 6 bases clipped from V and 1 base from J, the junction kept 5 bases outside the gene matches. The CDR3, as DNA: TGCAGCGTGTTTACTAGCGGGGGGGCCCAAGAGACCCAGTACTTC. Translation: CSVFTSGGAQETQYF.

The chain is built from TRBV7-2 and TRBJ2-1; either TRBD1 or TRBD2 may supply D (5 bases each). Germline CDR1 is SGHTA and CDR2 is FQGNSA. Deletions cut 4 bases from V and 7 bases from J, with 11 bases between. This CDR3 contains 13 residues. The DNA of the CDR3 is TGTGCCAGCAGCTCGGGGACCATGAATGAGCAGTTCTTC. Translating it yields CASSSGTMNEQFF.

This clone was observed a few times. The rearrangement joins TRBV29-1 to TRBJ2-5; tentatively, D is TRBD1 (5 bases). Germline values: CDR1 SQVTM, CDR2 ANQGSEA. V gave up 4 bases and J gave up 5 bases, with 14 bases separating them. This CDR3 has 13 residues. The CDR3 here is CSVVRAGVETQYF. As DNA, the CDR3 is TGCAGCGTTGTCAGGGCCGGTGTCGAGACCCAGTACTTC. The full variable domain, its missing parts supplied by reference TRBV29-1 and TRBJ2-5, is SAVISQKPSRDICQRGTSLTIQCQVDSQVTMMFWYRQQPGQSLTLIATANQGSEATYESGFVIDKFPISRPNLTFSTLTVSNMSPEDSSIYLCSVVRAGVETQYFGPGTRLLVL.

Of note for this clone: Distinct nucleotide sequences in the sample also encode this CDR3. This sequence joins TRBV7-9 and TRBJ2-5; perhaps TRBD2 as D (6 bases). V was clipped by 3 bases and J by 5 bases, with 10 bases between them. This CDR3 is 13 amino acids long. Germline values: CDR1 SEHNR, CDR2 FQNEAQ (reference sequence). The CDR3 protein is CASSFTGEETQYF. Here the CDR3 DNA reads TGTGCCAGCAGCTTTACGGGGGAGGAGACCCAGTACTTC.

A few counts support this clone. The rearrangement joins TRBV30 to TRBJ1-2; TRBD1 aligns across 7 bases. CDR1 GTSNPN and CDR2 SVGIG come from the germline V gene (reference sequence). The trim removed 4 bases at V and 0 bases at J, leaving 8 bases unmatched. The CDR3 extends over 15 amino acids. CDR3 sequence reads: CAWNPSTGTNYGYTF. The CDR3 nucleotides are TGTGCCTGGAACCCTTCGACAGGGACTAACTATGGCTACACCTTC.

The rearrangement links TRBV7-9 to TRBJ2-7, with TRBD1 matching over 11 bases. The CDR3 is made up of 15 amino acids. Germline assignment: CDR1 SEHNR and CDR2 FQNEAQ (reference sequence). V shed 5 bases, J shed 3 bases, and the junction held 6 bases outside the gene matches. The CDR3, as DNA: TGTGCCAGCAGCGCCTTTGGGACAGGGGGCTACGAGCAGTACTTC. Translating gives CASSAFGTGGYEQYF. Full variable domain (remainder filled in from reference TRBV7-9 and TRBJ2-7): DTGVSQNPRHKITKRGQNVTFRCDPISEHNRLYWYRQTLGQGPEFLTYFQNEAQLEKSRLLSDRFSAERPKGSFSTLEIQRTEQGDSAMYLCASSAFGTGGYEQYFGPGTRLTVT.

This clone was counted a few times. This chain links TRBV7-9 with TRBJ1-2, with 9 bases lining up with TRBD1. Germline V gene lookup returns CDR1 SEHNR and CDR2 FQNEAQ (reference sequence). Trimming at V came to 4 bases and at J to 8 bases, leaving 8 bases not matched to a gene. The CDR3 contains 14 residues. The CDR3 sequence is CASSSGTGPKGYTF. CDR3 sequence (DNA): TGTGCCAGCAGCTCCGGGACAGGGCCAAAGGGCTACACCTTC.

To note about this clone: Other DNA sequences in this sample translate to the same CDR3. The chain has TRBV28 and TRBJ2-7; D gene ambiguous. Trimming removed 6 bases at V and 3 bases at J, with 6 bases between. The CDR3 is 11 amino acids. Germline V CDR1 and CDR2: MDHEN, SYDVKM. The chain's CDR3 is CASSQVYEQYF. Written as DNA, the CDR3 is TGTGCCAGCAGCCAGGTCTACGAGCAGTACTTC.